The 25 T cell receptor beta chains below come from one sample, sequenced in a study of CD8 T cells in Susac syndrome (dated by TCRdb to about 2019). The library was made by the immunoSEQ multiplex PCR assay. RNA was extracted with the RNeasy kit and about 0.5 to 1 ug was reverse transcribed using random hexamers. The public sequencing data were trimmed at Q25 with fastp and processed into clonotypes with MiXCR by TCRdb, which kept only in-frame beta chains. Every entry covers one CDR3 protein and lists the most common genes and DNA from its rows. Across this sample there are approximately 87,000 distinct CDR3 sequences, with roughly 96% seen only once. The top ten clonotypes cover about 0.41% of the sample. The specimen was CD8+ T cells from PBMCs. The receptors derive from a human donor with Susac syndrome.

This chain's CDR3 is CASSLWVGGNNEQFF. The CDR3 coding sequence is TGTGCCAGCAGTTTGTGGGTCGGCGGGAACAATGAGCAGTTCTTC. The chain joins TRBV28 to TRBJ2-1; D is possibly TRBD2 (6 bases). This CDR3 comprises 15 residues. Per germline, CDR1 MDHEN and CDR2 SYDVKM. Trimming took 3 bases from V and 5 from J, leaving 14 bases between them.

The CDR3 protein is CASRGSDEQFF. As DNA, the CDR3 is TGTGCCAGCAGAGGGAGCGATGAGCAGTTCTTC. This sequence joins TRBV3-1 and TRBJ2-1; D may be TRBD2 (5 bases). This CDR3 has 11 residues. V gave up 6 bases and J gave up 8 bases, with 8 bases separating them. Germline CDR1 is LGHDT and CDR2 is YNNKEL (reference sequence).

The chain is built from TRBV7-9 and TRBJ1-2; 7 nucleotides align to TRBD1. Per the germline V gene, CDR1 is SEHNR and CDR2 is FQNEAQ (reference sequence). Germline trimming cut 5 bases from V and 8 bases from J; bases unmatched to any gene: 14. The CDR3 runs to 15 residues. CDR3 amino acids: CASSPSSDRFGGYTF. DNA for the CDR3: TGTGCCAGCAGCCCCTCCTCGGACAGGTTTGGGGGCTACACCTTC.

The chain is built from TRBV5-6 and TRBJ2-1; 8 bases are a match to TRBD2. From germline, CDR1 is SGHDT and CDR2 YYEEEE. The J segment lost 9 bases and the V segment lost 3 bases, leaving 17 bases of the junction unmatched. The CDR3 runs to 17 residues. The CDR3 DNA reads TGTGCCAGCAGCTCGCCTTACCTCGAGGGACTAGTGCGTGAGCAGTTCTTC. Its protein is CASSSPYLEGLVREQFF.

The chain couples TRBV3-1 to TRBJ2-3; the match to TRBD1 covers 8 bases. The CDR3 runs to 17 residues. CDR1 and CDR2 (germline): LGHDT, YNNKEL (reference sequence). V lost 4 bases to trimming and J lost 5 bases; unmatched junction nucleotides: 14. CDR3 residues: CASSPNAGGLAQDTQYF. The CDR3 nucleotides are TGTGCCAGCAGCCCAAACGCAGGGGGCTTAGCACAAGATACGCAGTATTTT.

The CDR3 coding sequence is TGTGCCAGCAGTGAACTGCTCTCCTACGAGCAGTACGTC. Translated: CASSELLSYEQYV. The chain combines TRBV2 with TRBJ2-7; D is uncertain. The V end lost 2 bases, the J end lost 0 bases, and 5 bases lay between the germline ends. The CDR3 runs to 13 residues. Germline CDR1 is SNHLY and CDR2 is FYNNEI.

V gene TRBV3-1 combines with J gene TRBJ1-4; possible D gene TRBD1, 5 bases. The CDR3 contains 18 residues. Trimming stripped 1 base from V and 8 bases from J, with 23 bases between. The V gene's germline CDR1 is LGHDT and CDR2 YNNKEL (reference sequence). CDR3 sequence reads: CASSQGVNIGMGREKLFF. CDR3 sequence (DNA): TGTGCCAGCAGCCAAGGTGTCAATATAGGGATGGGACGAGAAAAACTGTTTTTT.

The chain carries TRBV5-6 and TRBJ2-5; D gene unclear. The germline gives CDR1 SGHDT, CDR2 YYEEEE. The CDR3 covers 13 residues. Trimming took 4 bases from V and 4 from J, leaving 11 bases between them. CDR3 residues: CASSRKSTETQYF. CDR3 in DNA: TGTGCCAGCAGCCGAAAAAGTACAGAGACCCAGTACTTC.

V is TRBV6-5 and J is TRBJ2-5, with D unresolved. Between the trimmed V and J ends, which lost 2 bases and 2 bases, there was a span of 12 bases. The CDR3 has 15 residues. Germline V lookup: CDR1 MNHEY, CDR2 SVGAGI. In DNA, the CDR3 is TGTGCCAGCAGTTACACGCTGGGCAGTCAAGAGACCCAGTACTTC. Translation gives CASSYTLGSQETQYF.

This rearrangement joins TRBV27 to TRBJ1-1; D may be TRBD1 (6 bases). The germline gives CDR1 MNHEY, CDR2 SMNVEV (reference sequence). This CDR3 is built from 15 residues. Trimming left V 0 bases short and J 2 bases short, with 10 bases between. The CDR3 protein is CASSLSGALNTEAFF. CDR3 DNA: TGTGCCAGCAGTTTATCGGGGGCTCTCAACACTGAAGCTTTCTTT.

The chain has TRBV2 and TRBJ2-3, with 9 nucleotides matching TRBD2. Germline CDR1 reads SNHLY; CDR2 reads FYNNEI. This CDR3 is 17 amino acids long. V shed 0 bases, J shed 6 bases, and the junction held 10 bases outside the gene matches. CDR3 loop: CASSEAHPLAGSDTQYF. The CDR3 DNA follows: TGTGCCAGCAGTGAAGCCCACCCCCTAGCGGGAAGTGATACGCAGTATTTT.

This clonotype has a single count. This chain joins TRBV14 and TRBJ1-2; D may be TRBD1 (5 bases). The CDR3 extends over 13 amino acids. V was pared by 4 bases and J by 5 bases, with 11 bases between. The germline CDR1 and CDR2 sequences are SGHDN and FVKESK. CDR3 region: CASSPEGAYGYTF. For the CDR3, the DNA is TGTGCCAGCAGCCCCGAAGGGGCTTATGGCTACACCTTC.

CDR3 in DNA: TGCGCCAGCAGTCAATTCTACCGGGGAGGCTACACCTTC. Translation gives CASSQFYRGGYTF. The chain combines TRBV23-1 with TRBJ1-2; D gene unclear. TRBV23-1 qualifies as an ORF whose function is uncertain. V was pared by 1 base and J by 8 bases, with 11 bases between. This CDR3 spans 13 amino acids.

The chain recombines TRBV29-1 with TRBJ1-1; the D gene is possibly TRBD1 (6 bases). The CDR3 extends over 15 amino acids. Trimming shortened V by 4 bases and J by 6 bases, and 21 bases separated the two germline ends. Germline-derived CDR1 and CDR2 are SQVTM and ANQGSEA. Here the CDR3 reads CSVGVPGAGEAEAFF. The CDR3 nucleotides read TGCAGCGTTGGGGTTCCTGGGGCAGGGGAGGCTGAAGCTTTCTTT.

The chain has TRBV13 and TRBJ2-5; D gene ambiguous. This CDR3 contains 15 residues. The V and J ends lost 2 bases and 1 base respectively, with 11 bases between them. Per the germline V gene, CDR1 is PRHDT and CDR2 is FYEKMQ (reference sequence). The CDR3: CASSLSRIGQETQYF. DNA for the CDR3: TGTGCCAGCAGCTTAAGTCGAATTGGCCAAGAGACCCAGTACTTC.

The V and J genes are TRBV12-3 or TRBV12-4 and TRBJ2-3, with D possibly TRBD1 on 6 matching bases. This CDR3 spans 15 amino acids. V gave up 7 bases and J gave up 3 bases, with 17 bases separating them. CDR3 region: CASTLGAVWTDTQYF. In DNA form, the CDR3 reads TGTGCCAGCACCCTGGGGGCCGTTTGGACAGATACGCAGTATTTT.

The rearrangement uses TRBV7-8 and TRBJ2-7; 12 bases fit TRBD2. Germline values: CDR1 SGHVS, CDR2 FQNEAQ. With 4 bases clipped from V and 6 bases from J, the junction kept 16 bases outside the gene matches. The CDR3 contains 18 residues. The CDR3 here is CASSSLQETSGRRGEQYF. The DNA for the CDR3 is TGTGCCAGCAGCTCCCTCCAGGAGACTAGCGGGAGAAGGGGCGAGCAGTACTTC.

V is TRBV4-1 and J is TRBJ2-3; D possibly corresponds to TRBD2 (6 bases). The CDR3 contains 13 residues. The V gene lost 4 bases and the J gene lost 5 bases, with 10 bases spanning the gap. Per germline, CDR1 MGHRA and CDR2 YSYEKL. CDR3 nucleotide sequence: TGCGCCAGCAGCCCGGGACTCCAAGATACGCAGTATTTT. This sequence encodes CASSPGLQDTQYF.

The CDR3 DNA is TGTGCCAGCAGCTTTCCCACAAACTATGGCTACACCTTC. Amino acids: CASSFPTNYGYTF. V usage is TRBV5-6 and J usage is TRBJ1-2; no firm D call. V gave up 2 bases and J gave up 2 bases, with 7 bases separating them. In germline, CDR1 is SGHDT, CDR2 YYEEEE. This CDR3 contains 13 residues. Full variable domain (rest looked up from reference TRBV5-6 and TRBJ1-2): DAGVTQSPTHLIKTRGQQVTLRCSPKSGHDTVSWYQQALGQGPQFIFQYYEEEERQRGNFPDRFSGHQFPNYSSELNVNALLLGDSALYLCASSFPTNYGYTFGSGTRLTVV.

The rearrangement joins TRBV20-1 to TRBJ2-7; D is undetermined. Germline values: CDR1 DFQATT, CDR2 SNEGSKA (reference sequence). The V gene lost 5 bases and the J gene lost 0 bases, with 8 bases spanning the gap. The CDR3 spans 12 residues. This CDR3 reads CSAATSSYEQYV. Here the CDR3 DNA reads TGCAGTGCTGCTACGAGCTCCTACGAGCAGTACGTC.

CDR3 amino acids: CASRGQVELFF. The CDR3 region has the DNA TGCGCCAGCCGGGGACAGGTGGAGCTGTTTTTT. The chain uses TRBV23-1 and TRBJ2-2, with 8 positions matching TRBD1. TRBV23-1 is annotated as an ORF whose role is uncertain. With 8 bases clipped from V and 10 bases from J, the junction kept 3 bases outside the gene matches. The CDR3 loop spans 11 amino acids.

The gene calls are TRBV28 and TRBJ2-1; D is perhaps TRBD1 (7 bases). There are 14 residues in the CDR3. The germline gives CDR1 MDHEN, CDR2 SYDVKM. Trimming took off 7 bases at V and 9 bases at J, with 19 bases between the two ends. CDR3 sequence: CASTLAQGEAEQFF. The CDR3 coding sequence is TGTGCCAGCACCCTGGCCCAGGGGGAGGCTGAGCAGTTCTTC.

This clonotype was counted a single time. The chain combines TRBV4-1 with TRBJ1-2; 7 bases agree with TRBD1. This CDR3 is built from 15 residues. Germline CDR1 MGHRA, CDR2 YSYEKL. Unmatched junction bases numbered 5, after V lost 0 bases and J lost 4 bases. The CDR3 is CASSQDQGDFYGYTF. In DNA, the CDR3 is TGCGCCAGCAGCCAAGATCAGGGGGACTTCTATGGCTACACCTTC.

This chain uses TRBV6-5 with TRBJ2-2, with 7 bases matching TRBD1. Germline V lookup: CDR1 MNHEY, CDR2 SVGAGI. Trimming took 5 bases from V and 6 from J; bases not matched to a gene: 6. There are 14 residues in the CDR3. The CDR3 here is CASSDRVNSGELFF. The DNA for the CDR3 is TGTGCCAGCAGTGACAGGGTTAATTCCGGGGAGCTGTTTTTT.

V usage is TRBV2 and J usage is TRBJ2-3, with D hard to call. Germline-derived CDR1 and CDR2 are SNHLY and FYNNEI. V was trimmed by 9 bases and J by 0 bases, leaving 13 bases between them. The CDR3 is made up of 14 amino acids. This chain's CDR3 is CARQPPTSTDTQYF. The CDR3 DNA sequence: TGTGCCAGGCAACCACCTACGAGCACAGATACGCAGTATTTT.